A single sample is the source of the 3 T cell receptor beta chains below, sequenced in a study of glioma-infiltrating T cells. TCR alpha and beta CDR3 regions were amplified from RNA using iRepertoire nested multiplex PCR. TCRdb fed the multiplex PCR reads into MiXCR, producing one record per CDR3 protein. This table has 300,000 to 400,000 distinct CDR3 sequences, approximately 42% appearing once. The sequenced sample consisted of glioma tissue, nonneoplastic brain tissue, or PBMCs (not recorded which). These receptors were obtained from a human donor with low-grade glioma or glioblastoma, undergoing nonglioma brain surgery, or in good health (not recorded which).

This clonotype was counted ten times or more. J is TRBJ1-1 and V is TRBV15; unclear D gene. V lost 4 bases, J lost 1 base, and 7 bases lay in between. The CDR3 length is 13 residues. CDR1 LNHNV and CDR2 YYDKDF come from the germline V gene (reference sequence). The CDR3 DNA reads as TGTGCCACCAGCACCCCAAGGAACACTGAAGCTTTCTTT. Translating gives CATSTPRNTEAFF.

The chain carries TRBV20-1 and TRBJ1-6; TRBD1 aligns across 7 bases. V was clipped by 6 bases and J by 5 bases; unmatched bases: 13. This CDR3 has 16 residues. The V gene's germline CDR1 is DFQATT and CDR2 SNEGSKA (reference sequence). The CDR3, as DNA: TGCAGTGCACCGATTCGGCCGGGACAGCATAATTCACCCCTCCACTTT. It specifies CSAPIRPGQHNSPLHF.

At least ten counts were recorded for this clonotype. J is TRBJ1-6 and V is TRBV6-1, with 11 bases matching TRBD1. V gave up 6 bases and J gave up 14 bases; unmatched junction bases: 6. CDR1 MNHNS and CDR2 SASEGT come from the germline V gene. The CDR3 sequence is 13 residues long. The CDR3 loop reads CASRGTGGLSLHF. Here the CDR3 DNA reads TGTGCCAGCAGAGGGACAGGGGGTCTGTCCCTCCACTTT.